This passage covers 9 T cell receptor beta chains from one sample sequenced in a study of cytomegalovirus exposure and HLA in healthy donors. PCR used 60 Vbeta primers and 13 Jbeta primers. The repertoire was sequenced with immunoSEQ multiplex PCR; TCRdb's copy has only in-frame clones and lacks some. This table has about 120,000 clones, less than 65% appearing once. Sequenced sample: PBMCs. The source of these receptors is a man aged 35 to 55 in good health and CMV-seropositive.

This chain links TRBV28 with TRBJ2-7; D gene unclear. This CDR3 is 12 amino acids long. From germline, CDR1 is MDHEN and CDR2 SYDVKM. With 3 bases removed from V and 12 bases from J, the gap between germline ends came to 15 bases. The CDR3 coding sequence is TGTGCCAGCAGTTTTATTCTGTCTTTTATGTACTTC. The encoded protein is CASSFILSFMYF.

The chain recombines TRBV27 with TRBJ2-2, with a tentative D call TRBD2 (6 bases). CDR1 MNHEY and CDR2 SMNVEV come from the germline V gene (reference sequence). CDR3 length equals 21 residues. Deletions cut 3 bases from V and 1 base from J, with 27 bases between. CDR3 sequence (DNA): TGTGCCAGCAGTTTGAGCCCGGGAGTAGTAGGAAGACTCGGGAACACCGGGGAGCTGTTTTTT. This gives the protein CASSLSPGVVGRLGNTGELFF.

J is TRBJ2-5 and V is TRBV20-1, with TRBD2 as a possible D gene (5 bases). The V end was cut by 8 bases, the J end by 5 bases, with 9 bases between. Germline V gives CDR1 DFQATT, CDR2 SNEGSKA (reference sequence). This CDR3 is 10 amino acids long. For the CDR3, the DNA is TGCAGTCTAGCTAGGGAGACCCAGTACTTC. Amino acids: CSLARETQYF.

This clone has more than one count but fewer than ten. The chain employs TRBV28 and TRBJ1-1; TRBD1 matches at 7 bases. Germline V CDR1 and CDR2: MDHEN, SYDVKM. The length of the CDR3 is 15 residues. The V and J ends lost 6 bases and 2 bases, in that order; junction bases with no gene match: 9. CDR3 nucleotides: TGTGCCAGCAGGACCACGACAGGGCGCAACACTGAAGCTTTCTTT. It is translated as CASRTTTGRNTEAFF. Full variable domain (missing parts from reference TRBV28 and TRBJ1-1): DVKVTQSSRYLVKRTGEKVFLECVQDMDHENMFWYRQDPGLGLRLIYFSYDVKMKEKGDIPEGYSVSREKKERFSLILESASTNQTSMYLCASRTTTGRNTEAFFGQGTRLTVV.

This chain connects TRBV7-2 to TRBJ1-1; TRBD1 aligns across 7 bases. The germline V gene encodes CDR1 SGHTA and CDR2 FQGNSA. The trim removed 4 bases at V and 5 bases at J, leaving 7 bases unmatched. The CDR3 runs to 14 residues. The CDR3 loop reads CASSWDRGRTEAFF. In DNA form, the CDR3 reads TGTGCCAGCAGCTGGGATAGGGGGCGGACTGAAGCTTTCTTT.

The gene calls are TRBV7-9 and TRBJ1-6; 9 positions agree with TRBD1. Per germline, CDR1 SEHNR and CDR2 FQNEAQ (reference sequence). The CDR3 spans 17 residues. With 4 bases clipped from V and 0 bases from J, the junction kept 4 bases outside the gene matches. CDR3 bases: TGTGCCAGCAGCTCAGACAGGGGGAGCTCCTATAATTCACCCCTCCACTTT. This encodes CASSSDRGSSYNSPLHF.

This clone was counted only a few times. V is TRBV7-9 and J is TRBJ2-1; 9 nucleotides line up with TRBD2. CDR1 is SEHNR and CDR2 is FQNEAQ in the germline V gene (reference sequence). The V and J ends lost 5 bases and 8 bases, in that order; junction bases with no gene match: 4. The CDR3 contains 13 residues. The CDR3 is CASSQGLADEQFF. The CDR3 nucleotides read TGTGCCAGCAGCCAGGGACTAGCCGATGAGCAGTTCTTC.

The chain recombines TRBV6-1 with TRBJ2-1; 8 bases align to TRBD1. The CDR3 is 13 residues long. Trimming at V came to 6 bases and at J to 8 bases, leaving 6 bases not matched to a gene. In germline, CDR1 is MNHNS, CDR2 SASEGT. The CDR3 is CASRTDRGYEQFF. The CDR3 bases are TGTGCCAGCAGAACCGACAGGGGTTATGAGCAGTTCTTC.

This sequence joins TRBV9 and TRBJ2-6; D unclear. This CDR3 comprises 17 residues. Looked up from germline, CDR1 is SGDLS and CDR2 is YYNGEE. V was pared by 4 bases and J by 1 base, with 15 bases between. The CDR3 coding sequence is TGTGCCAGCAGCCCGGGTTATTCCTGGTCTGGGGCCAACGTCCTGACTTTC. Translation: CASSPGYSWSGANVLTF.